The 23 T cell receptor beta chains below all came from one sample that was sequenced in a study of OX40 agonist ivuxolimab in advanced cancers. Clones were sequenced by immunoSEQ multiplex PCR, and TCRdb holds only the in-frame ones, with some missing. Among 69,000 or so clones listed, around 88% were seen once. Material: CD4+ or CD8+ T cells sorted from blood, obtained in a trial of the OX40 agonist ivuxolimab. Receptor source: an adult with an advanced solid tumor such as melanoma, head and neck, liver or kidney cancer.

Notes on this clone: The identical CDR3 is also encoded by other nucleotide sequences in the sample. The chain joins TRBV18 to TRBJ1-4; D might be TRBD1 (5 bases). V gave up 3 bases and J gave up 0 bases, with 8 bases separating them. Germline assignment: CDR1 KGHSH and CDR2 LQKENI. The CDR3 has 15 residues. DNA of the CDR3: TGTGCCAGCTCACCCGGGACGGCAACTAATGAAAAACTGTTTTTT. It translates to CASSPGTATNEKLFF.

The J gene is TRBJ1-1, the V gene TRBV10-1; D gene ambiguous. Germline CDR1 WNHNN, CDR2 SYGVQD (reference sequence). Trimming cost V 0 bases and J 1 base, with 9 bases left between them. This CDR3 has 15 residues. CDR3 sequence reads: CASSESDGTNTEAFF. The CDR3 bases are TGCGCCAGCAGTGAGTCGGACGGAACGAACACTGAAGCTTTCTTT.

V is TRBV5-1 and J is TRBJ2-5; TRBD2 agrees at 7 bases. CDR3 length: 17 residues. The V segment lost 1 base and the J segment 0 bases; nucleotides outside the gene matches: 9. Germline V lookup: CDR1 SGHRS, CDR2 YFSETQ. DNA for the CDR3: TGCGCCAGCAGCTTGAGGGCTAGCGGTGCGTACCAAGAGACCCAGTACTTC. Translation gives CASSLRASGAYQETQYF.

The chain recombines TRBV19 with TRBJ2-7, with D tentatively TRBD1 or TRBD2 (5 bases each). The germline CDR1 and CDR2 sequences are LNHDA and SQIVND (reference sequence). The ends were cut back, 3 bases at V and 4 bases at J, with 10 bases in the middle. CDR3 size: 13 residues. This chain's CDR3 is CASSMGPGYEQYF. The CDR3 DNA reads TGTGCCAGTAGTATGGGACCTGGATACGAGCAGTACTTC.

The gene calls are TRBV11-2 and TRBJ2-7, with 8 bases identical to TRBD1. Trimming took 4 bases from V and 2 from J; bases not matched to a gene: 4. This CDR3 spans 14 amino acids. Germline values: CDR1 SGHAT, CDR2 FQNNGV. Written as DNA, the CDR3 is TGTGCCAGCAGCTACCAGGGGGCAACCTACGAGCAGTACTTC. As protein: CASSYQGATYEQYF.

The chain carries TRBV5-5 and TRBJ1-6, with D possibly being TRBD1 (5 bases). This CDR3 spans 16 amino acids. Trimming took 4 bases from V and 6 from J, leaving 17 bases between them. CDR1 is SGHKS, CDR2 YYEKEE, per germline (reference sequence). The CDR3 is CASSPLGGESNSPLHF. CDR3 nucleotides: TGTGCCAGCAGCCCCCTGGGGGGGGAGAGTAATTCACCCCTCCACTTT. Combining the CDR3 with reference TRBV5-5 and TRBJ1-6 gives the whole variable domain DAGVTQSPTHLIKTRGQQVTLRCSPISGHKSVSWYQQVLGQGPQFIFQYYEKEERGRGNFPDRFSARQFPNYSSELNVNALLLGDSALYLCASSPLGGESNSPLHFGNGTRLTVT.

The rearrangement uses TRBV10-1 and TRBJ2-2; 7 nucleotides line up with TRBD2. Germline V gene lookup returns CDR1 WNHNN and CDR2 SYGVQD (reference sequence). Trimming cost V 6 bases and J 5 bases; bases outside gene matches: 3. The CDR3 contains 13 residues. The CDR3 loop reads CASRPGGTGELFF. CDR3 DNA: TGCGCCAGCAGGCCGGGAGGTACCGGGGAGCTGTTTTTT.

The genes are TRBV6-6 and TRBJ1-2, with a weak D call TRBD1 (5 bases). Germline values: CDR1 MNHNY, CDR2 SVGAGI (reference sequence). CDR3 size: 16 residues. V was pared by 0 bases and J by 2 bases, with 13 bases between. The CDR3 here is CASSYSTGTKNYGYTF. Written as DNA, the CDR3 is TGTGCCAGCAGTTACTCGACGGGGACTAAGAACTATGGCTACACCTTC.

V usage is TRBV4-1 and J usage is TRBJ2-4; the D gene is possibly TRBD1 (6 bases). V was clipped by 0 bases and J by 0 bases, with 12 bases between them. In germline, CDR1 is MGHRA, CDR2 YSYEKL. This CDR3 region has 17 residues. CDR3 region: CASSQDKDRLAKNIQYF. As DNA, the CDR3 is TGCGCCAGCAGCCAAGATAAGGACAGATTAGCCAAAAACATTCAGTACTTC.

The chain combines TRBV5-1 with TRBJ2-5; unclear D gene. Germline V lookup: CDR1 SGHRS, CDR2 YFSETQ. Between the trimmed V and J ends, which lost 0 bases and 5 bases, there was a span of 8 bases. The CDR3 is 13 residues long. CDR3 sequence reads: CASSLGSMETQYF. CDR3 nucleotides: TGCGCCAGCAGCTTGGGTAGCATGGAGACCCAGTACTTC.

The chain couples TRBV19 to TRBJ2-7; TRBD2 might be the D (6 bases). V shed 6 bases and J shed 0 bases, with 15 bases lying between them. Germline CDR1 and CDR2: LNHDA and SQIVND (reference sequence). This CDR3 has 15 residues. The CDR3 protein is CASSRVGTDSYEQYF. The CDR3 DNA follows: TGTGCCAGTAGCCGCGTCGGGACTGACTCCTACGAGCAGTACTTC.

The chain is built from TRBV5-4 and TRBJ2-7; 7 nucleotides agree with TRBD1. Germline V gene sequence: CDR1 SGHNT, CDR2 YYREEE (reference sequence). The V segment lost 2 bases and the J segment 6 bases; nucleotides outside the gene matches: 8. CDR3 size: 14 residues. DNA of the CDR3: TGTGCCAGCAGCTTTACAGGGGCGTCAGGCGAGCAGTACTTC. Translation gives CASSFTGASGEQYF. The variable domain in full, with the rest retrieved from reference TRBV5-4 and TRBJ2-7, is ETGVTQSPTHLIKTRGQQVTLRCSSQSGHNTVSWYQQALGQGPQFIFQYYREEENGRGNFPPRFSGLQFPNYSSELNVNALELDDSALYLCASSFTGASGEQYFGPGTRLTVT.

A single count supports this clone. V usage is TRBV28 and J usage is TRBJ1-5; 9 bases line up with TRBD1. The CDR3 is 15 residues long. Germline trimming cut 5 bases from V and 4 bases from J; bases unmatched to any gene: 6. CDR1 MDHEN and CDR2 SYDVKM come from the germline V gene. The CDR3 protein is CASSERTGVNQPQHF. The DNA of the CDR3 is TGTGCCAGCAGTGAGAGGACAGGGGTGAATCAGCCCCAGCATTTT.

This clone was seen a handful of times. The chain combines TRBV14 with TRBJ2-7; 10 bases align to TRBD1. CDR3 length: 14 residues. CDR1 is SGHDN, CDR2 FVKESK, per germline. Losses at the gene ends were 1 base for V and 5 bases for J; bases not matched to a gene: 2. CDR3 bases: TGTGCCAGCAGCCAAGTGACAGGGGGCCACGAGCAGTACTTC. This encodes CASSQVTGGHEQYF. Full variable domain (outside the CDR3, taken from reference TRBV14 and TRBJ2-7): EAGVTQFPSHSVIEKGQTVTLRCDPISGHDNLYWYRRVMGKEIKFLLHFVKESKQDESGMPNNRFLAERTGGTYSTLKVQPAELEDSGVYFCASSQVTGGHEQYFGPGTRLTVT.

The J gene is TRBJ1-2, the V gene TRBV15; TRBD1 might be the D (6 bases). The germline gives CDR1 LNHNV, CDR2 YYDKDF (reference sequence). V lost 2 bases and J 4 bases, leaving 11 bases between the germline ends. There are 14 residues in the CDR3. The CDR3 here is CATSRRDTIYGYTF. CDR3 nucleotide sequence: TGTGCCACCAGCAGACGGGACACCATCTATGGCTACACCTTC.

The J gene is TRBJ2-2, the V gene TRBV15; no reliable D call. The CDR3 consists of 16 residues. Germline V gives CDR1 LNHNV, CDR2 YYDKDF (reference sequence). The germline V and J ends were trimmed by 0 bases and 4 bases, with 12 bases remaining between them. The CDR3 protein is CATSRDLPPSTGELFF. The CDR3 DNA follows: TGTGCCACCAGCAGAGATCTCCCCCCGAGCACCGGGGAGCTGTTTTTT.

The chain joins TRBV28 to TRBJ1-4; tentatively, D is TRBD1 (5 bases). CDR1 and CDR2 (germline): MDHEN, SYDVKM. The CDR3 extends over 14 amino acids. V lost 7 bases, J lost 4 bases, and 13 bases lay in between. CDR3 amino acids: CASTRGSNNEKLFF. The CDR3 DNA is TGTGCCAGCACGAGGGGCAGTAATAATGAAAAACTGTTTTTT.

The chain links TRBV2 to TRBJ1-1; maybe TRBD1 (6 bases). Trimming removed 3 bases from V and 1 base from J, with 12 bases in between. The CDR3 contains 15 residues. Germline CDR1 SNHLY, CDR2 FYNNEI. The CDR3 here is CASSEGGAENTEAFF. Written as DNA, the CDR3 is TGTGCCAGCAGTGAGGGGGGCGCGGAGAACACTGAAGCTTTCTTT.

The chain is built from TRBV18 and TRBJ2-1; 10 positions agree with TRBD2. The CDR3 contains 16 residues. Germline loops: CDR1 KGHSH, CDR2 LQKENI. V was clipped by 2 bases and J by 10 bases; unmatched bases: 11. CDR3 nucleotide sequence: TGTGCCAGCTCACCATGGGCTAGCGGGGGCCGATCCGAGCAGTTCTTC. It translates to CASSPWASGGRSEQFF.

V usage is TRBV7-9 and J usage is TRBJ2-4, with 7 bases matching TRBD1. J gave up 8 bases and V 1 base, and 8 bases lay outside the gene matches. This CDR3 has 15 amino acids. The germline V gene has CDR1 SEHNR and CDR2 FQNEAQ (reference sequence). The CDR3 coding sequence is TGTGCCAGCAGCTTAGTCGGGGCCGGGACAGACATTCAGTACTTC. Residues: CASSLVGAGTDIQYF.

This sequence joins TRBV7-8 and TRBJ1-6, with D hard to call. Germline V gene data show CDR1 as SGHVS and CDR2 as FQNEAQ. This CDR3 is built from 13 residues. Between the trimmed V and J ends, which lost 0 bases and 8 bases, there was a span of 5 bases. CDR3 sequence reads: CASSLAYDSPLHF. For the CDR3, the DNA is TGTGCCAGCAGCTTAGCATACGATTCACCCCTCCACTTT.

V and J are TRBV6-5 and TRBJ2-3; 10 bases fit TRBD2. After removal of 6 bases from V and 4 bases from J, the junction contained 7 bases not matched to a gene. The CDR3 runs 15 residues. Germline V gene sequence: CDR1 MNHEY, CDR2 SVGAGI. In DNA form, the CDR3 reads TGTGCCAGCAGATACAGCGGGGGGGCGTCAGATACGCAGTATTTT. It codes for CASRYSGGASDTQYF.

The chain employs TRBV2 and TRBJ1-5, with a weak D call TRBD1 (6 bases). Trimming stripped 3 bases from V and 1 base from J, with 10 bases between. The CDR3 spans 15 residues. Germline loops: CDR1 SNHLY, CDR2 FYNNEI. The CDR3 coding sequence is TGTGCCAGCAGTGACAGGGGTCTAAGCAATCAGCCCCAGCATTTT. This codes for CASSDRGLSNQPQHF.